This TCR beta chain was documented in a study of T-cell reconstitution after alpha-beta-depleted transplantation in children. There are a few counts of this clonotype. Sequence at one end of the junction differs from germline and may be a read error. The germline V gene encodes CDR1 DFQATT and CDR2 SNEGSKA (reference sequence). The CDR3 loop spans 17 amino acids. This sample's TCRbeta library carried unique molecular identifier barcodes. MiXCR, applied by TCRdb to the PCR reads, yields one record per CDR3 protein. The repertoire holds about 610,000 distinct CDR3 sequences, with more than 9% as singletons.

The source is a human donor who donated a stem cell graft to a child with acute myeloid leukemia. The rearrangement links TRBV20-1 to TRBJ2-1, with 12 bases fitting TRBD2. The sample was PBMCs from the stem cell graft donor, taken from the stem cell graft. The CDR3, as DNA: TGCTGTGCGACACTAGCGGGAGGCCTTAGCTCCTACAATGAGCAGTTCTTC. Protein product: CCATLAGGLSSYNEQFF.